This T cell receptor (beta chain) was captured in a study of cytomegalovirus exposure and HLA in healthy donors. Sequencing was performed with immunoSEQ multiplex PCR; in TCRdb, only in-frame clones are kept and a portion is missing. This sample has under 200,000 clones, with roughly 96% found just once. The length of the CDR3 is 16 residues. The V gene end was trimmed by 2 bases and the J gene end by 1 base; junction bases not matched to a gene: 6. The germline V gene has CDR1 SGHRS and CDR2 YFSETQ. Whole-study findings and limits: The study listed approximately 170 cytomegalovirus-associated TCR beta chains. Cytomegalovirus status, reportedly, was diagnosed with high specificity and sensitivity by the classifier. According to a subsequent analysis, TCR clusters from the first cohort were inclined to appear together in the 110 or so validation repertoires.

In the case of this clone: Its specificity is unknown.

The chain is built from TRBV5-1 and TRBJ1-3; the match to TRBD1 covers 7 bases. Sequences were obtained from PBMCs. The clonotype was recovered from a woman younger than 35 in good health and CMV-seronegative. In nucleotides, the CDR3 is TGCGCCAGCAGCTTCGACCTACAGGGGTCTGGAAACACCATATATTTT. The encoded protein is CASSFDLQGSGNTIYF.